A selection of T cell receptor beta chains follows, all from one sample in a study of response to subunit inactivated influenza vaccine. TCRdb independently ran MiXCR on the RT-PCR reads; one entry per CDR3 protein. The sample lists about 500,000 distinct CDR3 sequences, approximately 15% seen once, with approximately 3% in the top ten. The specimen was CD4+ T cells sorted from PBMCs, collected 23 months after vaccination. The source is a man aged 50-75 years who received an inactivated influenza vaccine. Each CDR3 is given with its conserved first and last residue. Each record gives: CDR3 protein, V gene, J gene, CDR3 length.

CDR3: CASSYRTGGSSPLHF; V: TRBV5-1; J: TRBJ1-6; length: 15
CDR3: CASSFRLGSVGTDTQYF; V: TRBV3-1; J: TRBJ2-3; length: 17
CDR3: CAWDKVGRGEFSYNEQFF; V: TRBV30; J: TRBJ2-1; length: 18
CDR3: CSVEAGGINIQYF; V: TRBV29-1; J: TRBJ2-4; length: 13
CDR3: CSPPKALRAQYF; V: TRBV29-1; J: TRBJ2-3; length: 12
CDR3: CASSQDPGGTYEQYF; V: TRBV4-2; J: TRBJ2-7; length: 15
CDR3: CASSRAPGTGDFNYGYTF; V: TRBV11-1; J: TRBJ1-2; length: 18
CDR3: CATSDPTSGSLNNEQFF; V: TRBV24-1; J: TRBJ2-1; length: 17
CDR3: CSVGGLAYMSTDTQYF; V: TRBV29-1; J: TRBJ2-3; length: 16
CDR3: CASSLGQGFHEQYF; V: TRBV5-1; J: TRBJ2-7; length: 14
CDR3: CASGETSAEYEQYF; V: TRBV6-1; J: TRBJ2-7; length: 14
CDR3: CSAQGSGSSYEQYF; V: TRBV20-1; J: TRBJ2-7; length: 14
CDR3: CASSLESGRNTGELFF; V: TRBV5-4; J: TRBJ2-2; length: 16
CDR3: CASSRSDSYNQPQHF; V: TRBV6-1; J: TRBJ1-5; length: 15
CDR3: CSAPGGPSTDTQYF; V: TRBV20-1; J: TRBJ2-3; length: 14
CDR3: CAISEGGKKRVEQFF; V: TRBV10-3; J: TRBJ2-1; length: 15
CDR3: CASSPWRRSYEAFF; V: TRBV6-1; J: TRBJ1-1; length: 14
CDR3: CATSLQGYNEQFF; V: TRBV24-1; J: TRBJ2-1; length: 13
CDR3: CASSQSQGALGTEQFF; V: TRBV4-1; J: TRBJ2-1; length: 16
CDR3: CASSTVRVLFF; V: TRBV28; J: TRBJ2-2; length: 11
CDR3: CASGLPKGGTIRGNYDQYF; V: TRBV12-5; J: TRBJ2-7; length: 19
CDR3: CASSDPQRLTDTQYF; V: TRBV11-2; J: TRBJ2-3; length: 15
CDR3: CASSRNYEQYF; V: TRBV12-3/TRBV12-4; J: TRBJ2-7; length: 11
CDR3: CASSSPQLAKNIQYF; V: TRBV7-9; J: TRBJ2-4; length: 15
CDR3: CASSHGSGSTDTQYF; V: TRBV4-2; J: TRBJ2-3; length: 15
CDR3: CASRPYSGELFF; V: TRBV6-2/TRBV6-3; J: TRBJ2-2; length: 12
CDR3: CATSRDVVNEQYF; V: TRBV15; J: TRBJ2-7; length: 13
CDR3: CASGAWANTGELFF; V: TRBV2; J: TRBJ2-2; length: 14
CDR3: CASSYIGRGDEQYF; V: TRBV6-5; J: TRBJ2-7; length: 14
CDR3: CASSYSGEYNEQYF; V: TRBV6-5; J: TRBJ2-7; length: 14
CDR3: CSANIAGGSYNEQFF; V: TRBV20-1; J: TRBJ2-1; length: 15
CDR3: CASSLLTGTGSHEQYF; V: TRBV5-6; J: TRBJ2-7; length: 16
CDR3: CASSSQGHNSPLHF; V: TRBV12-3/TRBV12-4; J: TRBJ1-6; length: 14
CDR3: CASSQVHPSGSGTYEQYF; V: TRBV3-1; J: TRBJ2-7; length: 18
CDR3: CRVRSSYEQYF; V: TRBV29-1; J: TRBJ2-7; length: 11
CDR3: CASSSSATGVQPQHF; V: TRBV5-1; J: TRBJ1-5; length: 15
CDR3: CASSLGGMGTGELFF; V: TRBV12-3/TRBV12-4; J: TRBJ2-2; length: 15
CDR3: CASSPRPPYTQYF; V: TRBV14; J: TRBJ2-3; length: 13
CDR3: CASRLDLGPADTQYF; V: TRBV12-3/TRBV12-4; J: TRBJ2-3; length: 15
CDR3: CASSSIRGTGRTGELFF; V: TRBV5-1; J: TRBJ2-2; length: 17
CDR3: CSARDVGHQANSPLHF; V: TRBV20-1; J: TRBJ1-6; length: 16
CDR3: CASRSWGGGEQFF; V: TRBV5-1; J: TRBJ2-1; length: 13
CDR3: CASSPPNSQETQYF; V: TRBV18; J: TRBJ2-5; length: 14